The following is a T cell receptor beta chain sequence with its context. Its antigen has not been determined. Per-nucleotide qualities are absent, and no much larger clonotype sits a single base away. The data were taken from a study of memory B cells and T cells in multiple sclerosis (dated by TCRdb to about 2018). Describing the broader study: The study compared TCR beta repertoires of autoproliferating peripheral T cells with brain lesion-infiltrating T cells in multiple sclerosis patients. TCR sequencing involved a couple of multiple sclerosis patients from whom brain lesions at autopsy or brain-infiltrating cells from biopsy were available.

After CFSE-labeled PBMCs were cultured without a stimulus, the autoproliferating (CFSEdim) and non-proliferating (CFSEhi) T cell fractions were sequenced separately. In total, about 50 million CFSE-labeled PBMCs were cultured without stimulus for approximately seven days, after which replicate wells were pooled. PBMCs were labeled with around 0.5 uM CFSE and cultured without exogenous stimuli in serum-free AIM-V medium. PBMCs were isolated by Ficoll density gradient centrifugation and cryopreserved before use. Using a FACSAria III, live 7-AAD-negative cells were sorted, then washed with PBS and stored frozen at -80 degrees C as dry pellets. What the study reported, not specific to this receptor: Clone-set sizes varied between compartments, which affected the numbers of shared clonotypes and made normalization necessary.

V is clipped by 0 bases and J by 8 bases, and the sequence between their germline boundaries is 20 bases long. The CDR3 runs 16 residues from the cysteine to the phenylalanine. The only DNA kept is the CDR3, 48 bases in frame from the first base. CDR1 KGHSH and CDR2 LQKENI were looked up in the germline V gene. Genomic DNA was extracted, and the immunoSEQ Platform was used to amplify TCRbeta CDR3 regions from that DNA. Multiplex PCR, high-throughput sequencing and a vendor bioinformatics pipeline were combined in the immunoSEQ assay. The original pipeline was this. Non-productive sequences and CDR3s under 4 amino acids long were removed, and the clonotype frequencies in each sample were recalculated. Shared clonotypes were identified in immunoSEQ Analyzer 2.0 as identical CDR3 amino acid, V gene and J gene sequences. To normalize repertoire overlap, the number of shared clonotypes was divided by the product of the two clone-set sizes and multiplied by 1000 to give arbitrary units. TCRdb carries this immuneACCESS record with in-frame sequences only. Its versions omit some clonotypes, under half of them owing to an unresolved V gene in the studies checked, with the rest unexplained. The DNA gave D and trimming, while V, J and clone size come from that table. This sample comprises 35,000 to 55,000 clones, roughly 80% of them detected only once. The ten top clones hold roughly 1% of the sample.

This sequence originates from a human donor with multiple sclerosis. Sequencing was performed on PBMCs from blood kept in culture. The sequence links TRBV18 to TRBJ2-7; a tentative D call is TRBD1 (8 bases match). The sequenced DNA is TGTGCCAGCTCACCACCCCCAGGGGGCGAGGGGGGGAAGCAGTACTTC. Translated, it reads CASSPPPGGEGGKQYF.